This T cell receptor beta chain was observed in a study of response to subunit inactivated influenza vaccine. This clonotype was seen more than once but under ten times. Germline CDR1 SEHNR, CDR2 FQNEAQ (reference sequence). The CDR3 is 16 residues long. The ends lost 3 bases at V and 2 bases at J; junction bases unmatched: 2. TCRdb recomputed calls from the RT-PCR reads with MiXCR, one row per CDR3 protein. This table has about 540,000 distinct CDR3 sequences, 20% to 25% appearing once. The sample was also reused in another study, on T cells expressing NK-cell markers. That source notes: cDNA encoding TCR beta was synthesized via 5'RACE template switching incorporating UMIs. The study drew TCR beta repertoires from sorted CD3+CD56+NKG2C+, CD3+CD56+NKG2C- and CD3+CD56-NKG2C+ T cells. One of eight sequenced donors was HCMV-seronegative; the other seven were seropositive. Once again these clonotypes came out on top in the CD3+CD56-NKG2C+ fraction of a few donors. Expanded NKG2C+ T cell clones were not confirmed as HCMV-specific.

The input for sequencing was CD4+ T cells sorted from PBMCs, taken approximately 13 days after vaccination. This receptor was identified in a man aged 45-65 years who received an inactivated influenza vaccine. The chain links TRBV7-9 to TRBJ1-6; TRBD1 agrees at 9 bases. CDR3 loop: CASSFDRGAYNSPLHF. Written as DNA, the CDR3 is TGTGCCAGCAGCTTCGACAGGGGGGCCTATAATTCACCCCTCCACTTT.